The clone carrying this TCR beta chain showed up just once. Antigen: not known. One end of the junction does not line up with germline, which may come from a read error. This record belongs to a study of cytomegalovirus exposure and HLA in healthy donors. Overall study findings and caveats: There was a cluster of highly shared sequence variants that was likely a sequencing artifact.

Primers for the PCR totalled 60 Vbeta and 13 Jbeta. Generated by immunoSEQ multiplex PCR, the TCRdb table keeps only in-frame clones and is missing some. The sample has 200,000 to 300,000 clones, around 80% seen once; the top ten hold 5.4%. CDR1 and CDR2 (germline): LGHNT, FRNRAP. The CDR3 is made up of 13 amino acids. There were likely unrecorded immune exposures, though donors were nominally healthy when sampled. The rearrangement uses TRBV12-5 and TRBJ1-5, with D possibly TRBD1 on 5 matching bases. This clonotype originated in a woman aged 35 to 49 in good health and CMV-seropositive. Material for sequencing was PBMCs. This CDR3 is CASGFGGNPPQHF. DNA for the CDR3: TGTGCTAGTGGTTTCGGGGGGAATCCGCCCCAGCATTTT.